This T cell receptor (beta chain) was sequenced during a study of breast tumors, draining lymph nodes, adjacent tissues. V was clipped by 3 bases and J by 8 bases, with 16 bases between them. The CDR3 totals 13 residues. Germline assignment: CDR1 DFQATT and CDR2 SNEGSKA (reference sequence). Ten or more counts support this clonotype. What it binds is unknown. Broader study findings: Data fit most tumor T cells coming from lymph node, expanding in tumor. Tumors had less TCR diversity than lymph nodes, more than nontumor tissue.

Breast cancer patients provided tissue from their axillary draining lymph nodes. One entry per CDR3 protein results from TCRdb running MiXCR on the multiplex PCR reads. The table lists about 230,000 distinct CDR3 sequences, about 34% of them singletons. The chain is built from TRBV20-1 and TRBJ1-2, with a possible D match to TRBD1 (5 bases). Sequencing was performed on axillary lymph node tissue. The origin of this receptor is a female donor with breast cancer. Some clones in this sample may be carry-over from other donors' samples. CDR3 DNA: TGCAGTGCTAGCGGGTGGGAGGGGAACGGCTACACCTTC. It specifies CSASGWEGNGYTF.